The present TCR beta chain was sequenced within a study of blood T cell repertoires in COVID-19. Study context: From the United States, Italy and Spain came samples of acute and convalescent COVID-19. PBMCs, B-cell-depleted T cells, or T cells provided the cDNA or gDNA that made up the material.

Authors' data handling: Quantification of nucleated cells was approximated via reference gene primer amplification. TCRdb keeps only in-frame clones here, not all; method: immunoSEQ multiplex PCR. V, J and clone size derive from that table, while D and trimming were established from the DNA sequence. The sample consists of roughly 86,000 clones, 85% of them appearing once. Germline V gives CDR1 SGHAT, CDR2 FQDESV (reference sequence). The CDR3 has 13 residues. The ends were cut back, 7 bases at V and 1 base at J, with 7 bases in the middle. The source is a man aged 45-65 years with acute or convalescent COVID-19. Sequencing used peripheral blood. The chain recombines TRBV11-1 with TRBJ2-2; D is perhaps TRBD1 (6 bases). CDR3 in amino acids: CASNRENTGELFF. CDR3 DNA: TGTGCCAGCAACAGGGAGAACACCGGGGAGCTGTTTTTT. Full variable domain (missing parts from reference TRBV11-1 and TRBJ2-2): EAEVAQSPRYKITEKSQAVAFWCDPISGHATLYWYRQILGQGPELLVQFQDESVVDDSQLPKDRFSAERLKGVDSTLKIQPAELGDSAMYLCASNRENTGELFFGEGSRLTVL.